A single sample is the source of the 16 T cell receptor beta chains below, sequenced in a study of T-cell reconstitution after alpha-beta-depleted transplantation in children. During its preparation, the TCRbeta library received unique molecular identifiers. TCRdb re-called the PCR reads through MiXCR, storing one row per CDR3 protein. The data contain around 370,000 distinct CDR3 sequences, around 10% of them singletons. Sequences were derived from PBMCs from the stem cell graft donor, sampled from the stem cell graft. The receptors were gathered from a human donor who donated a stem cell graft to a child with acute lymphoblastic leukemia.

This clonotype was counted ten times or more. This chain connects TRBV12-3 or TRBV12-4 to TRBJ1-1; tentative D call: TRBD1 (5 bases). The CDR3 has 17 amino acids. Trimming cost V 6 bases and J 0 bases, with 20 bases left between them. The CDR3 protein is CASSHARGSTMNTEAFF. In DNA form, the CDR3 reads TGTGCCAGCAGCCACGCTCGGGGCTCTACTATGAACACTGAAGCTTTCTTT.

This clonotype was picked up many times. J is TRBJ2-1 and V is TRBV4-1; the match to TRBD2 covers 11 bases. J was trimmed by 7 bases and V by 6 bases; bases with no gene match: 14. The CDR3 totals 17 residues. Per the germline V gene, CDR1 is MGHRA and CDR2 is YSYEKL. CDR3 in DNA: TGCGCCAGCAGTAGAGGGGGACTAGCGGTCCTGGGGAATGAGCAGTTCTTC. Amino acids: CASSRGGLAVLGNEQFF.

The sample holds a few counts of this clonotype. This chain connects TRBV12-3 or TRBV12-4 to TRBJ2-2; tentatively, D is TRBD2 (5 bases). Trimming cost V 8 bases and J 6 bases, with 13 bases left between them. CDR3 length: 13 amino acids. The CDR3 is CASASRGSGELFF. In DNA, the CDR3 is TGTGCCAGCGCTAGTCGGGGATCCGGGGAGCTGTTTTTT.

There are a few counts of this clonotype. The chain uses TRBV28 and TRBJ2-7, with 9 bases fitting TRBD1. Trimming took 5 bases from V and 3 from J; bases not matched to a gene: 17. The CDR3 totals 18 residues. Germline V lookup: CDR1 MDHEN, CDR2 SYDVKM. The DNA for the CDR3 is TGTGCCAGCAGTCCCCGAACAGGGGGCTACCCTAAAGACTACGAGCAGTACTTC. This encodes CASSPRTGGYPKDYEQYF.

This clonotype was detected only a few times. The V call is TRBV12-3 or TRBV12-4, the J call TRBJ2-7; D gene uncertain. Trimming left V 3 bases short and J 0 bases short, with 12 bases between. The CDR3 totals 15 residues. The CDR3 DNA sequence: TGTGCCAGCAGTTTGCGGACGGTCTCCTCCTACGAGCAGTACTTC. As protein: CASSLRTVSSYEQYF.

This clonotype appeared many times. CDR3 sequence: CASSLGAGYEETQYF. In DNA form, the CDR3 reads TGTGCCAGCAGTTTGGGAGCAGGTTACGAAGAGACCCAGTACTTC. V is TRBV27 and J is TRBJ2-5; weak D call: TRBD2 (5 bases). V lost 3 bases to trimming and J lost 3 bases, with 14 bases between them. The length of the CDR3 is 15 residues. CDR1 and CDR2 from the germline V gene are MNHEY and SMNVEV (reference sequence).

The V call is TRBV24-1, the J call TRBJ2-5; D is unresolved. CDR1 is KGHDR and CDR2 is SFDVKD in the germline V gene. The CDR3 is 9 residues long. V was shortened by 9 bases and J by 4 bases, with 2 bases between the two germline ends. The CDR3 DNA sequence: TGTGCCACCCCAGAGACCCAGTACTTC. It codes for CATPETQYF.

The chain combines TRBV6-5 with TRBJ2-1; D remains ambiguous. The CDR3 runs to 14 residues. The ends were cut back, 2 bases at V and 7 bases at J, with 12 bases in the middle. Germline V gene data show CDR1 as MNHEY and CDR2 as SVGAGI. CDR3 bases: TGTGCCAGCAGTTACACCATTTTGAGAAATGAGCAGTTCTTC. Its protein is CASSYTILRNEQFF.

This clonotype was seen only a few times. CDR3 in DNA: TGTGCCAGCAGCCAAGTCAGGGCGGGACACCGTATTGTGCAGTACTTC. Translation gives CASSQVRAGHRIVQYF. The chain couples TRBV14 to TRBJ2-7; tentatively, D is TRBD1 or TRBD2 (6 bases each). The CDR3 sequence is 16 residues long. CDR1 is SGHDN, CDR2 FVKESK, per germline. Deletions cut 1 base from V and 9 bases from J, with 22 bases between.

The chain is built from TRBV5-1 and TRBJ2-1; maybe TRBD2 (5 bases). V was shortened by 4 bases and J by 4 bases, with 12 bases between the two germline ends. The CDR3 is made up of 14 amino acids. The germline V gene has CDR1 SGHRS and CDR2 YFSETQ. Written as DNA, the CDR3 is TGCGCCAGCAGCCCTTACGGCGGGTACAATGAGCAGTTCTTC. Amino acids: CASSPYGGYNEQFF.

A note on this clonotype: This could be a read error, since a much larger clone is one nucleotide away. The V and J genes are TRBV5-5 and TRBJ1-1; D may be TRBD1 (5 bases). V was shortened by 3 bases and J by 11 bases, with 26 bases between the two germline ends. Germline V gene sequence: CDR1 SGHKS, CDR2 YYEKEE (reference sequence). CDR3 size: 16 residues. The DNA of the CDR3 is TGTGCCAGCAGCTCTTGGACCGAACGGAACCGGGGACGTGCTTTCTTT. Residues: CASSSWTERNRGRAFF.

The chain links TRBV20-1 to TRBJ2-3; D is uncertain. V dropped 3 bases and J dropped 4 bases, with 14 bases sitting between them. The CDR3 spans 14 residues. The germline CDR1 and CDR2 sequences are DFQATT and SNEGSKA (reference sequence). CDR3 protein: CSASYLVGPDTQYF. The DNA of the CDR3 is TGCAGTGCTAGTTATCTAGTCGGCCCAGATACGCAGTATTTT.

This clonotype was counted a few times. The V call is TRBV30, the J call TRBJ1-3, with D maybe TRBD1 (5 bases). Germline values: CDR1 GTSNPN, CDR2 SVGIG (reference sequence). The CDR3 runs 15 residues. Trimming took 2 bases from V and 0 from J, leaving 11 bases between them. CDR3 protein: CAWSTDRHSGNTIYF. The CDR3 DNA sequence: TGTGCCTGGAGTACCGACAGACACTCTGGAAACACCATATATTTT.

This clonotype was detected many times. The rearrangement links TRBV4-1 to TRBJ2-7; the D is unclear. V was cut by 1 base and J by 0 bases, with 7 bases left in between. Germline V lookup: CDR1 MGHRA, CDR2 YSYEKL. The CDR3 sequence is 14 residues long. CDR3 sequence reads: CASSQGVNSYEQYF. The CDR3 DNA follows: TGCGCCAGCAGCCAAGGTGTCAACTCCTACGAGCAGTACTTC.

This clonotype came up many times. This rearrangement joins TRBV9 to TRBJ1-4, with unresolved D. V was clipped by 2 bases and J by 4 bases, with 6 bases between them. This CDR3 has 13 residues. Germline V gene sequence: CDR1 SGDLS, CDR2 YYNGEE. CDR3 DNA sequence: TGTGCCAGCAGCGTTGGGTTTAATGAAAAACTGTTTTTT. Amino acids: CASSVGFNEKLFF.

This clonotype appeared a few times. This chain links TRBV29-1 with TRBJ2-5, with D perhaps TRBD2 (7 bases). CDR1 is SQVTM and CDR2 is ANQGSEA in the germline V gene. V gave up 7 bases and J gave up 0 bases, with 12 bases separating them. The CDR3 spans 13 residues. CDR3: CSAGGLNQETQYF. CDR3 nucleotides: TGCAGCGCCGGGGGGCTAAACCAAGAGACCCAGTACTTC.